The rows below give T cell receptor beta chains drawn from one sample of a study of cytomegalovirus exposure and HLA in healthy donors. The table came from immunoSEQ multiplex PCR; TCRdb's copy has only in-frame clones and leaves some out. This table holds about 130,000 clones, 74% found once. The sample consisted of PBMCs. The receptor set was obtained from a woman aged 45-60 years in good health and CMV-seropositive. Both conserved end residues are part of each CDR3. Not every row has a clone size; where given, it reads once, few, many or a size class.

J	length	V	size	CDR3
TRBJ1-4	14	TRBV10-1	-	CASSEQGKDEKLFF
TRBJ2-3	13	TRBV5-1	-	CASSLAPRDTQYF
TRBJ2-6	14	TRBV13	few	CASTRGRGANVLTF
TRBJ2-7	12	TRBV11-1	once	CASSRGSYEQYF
TRBJ1-1	18	TRBV4-2	-	CASSQAFGTGSVRTEAFF
TRBJ2-5	15	TRBV6-5	-	CASRGIAGEQETQYF
TRBJ2-1	16	TRBV19	-	CASSSRGQGSYNEQFF
TRBJ1-5	17	TRBV5-6	once	CASSFFGRQTSNQPQHF
TRBJ2-7	20	TRBV19	-	CASSKGGEPQGVGSPYEQYF
TRBJ1-4	14	TRBV7-9	once	CASSPRTGGEKLFF
TRBJ1-2	15	TRBV4-1	-	CASSFQAGGLNGYTF
TRBJ2-3	15	TRBV5-4	-	CASSPKAGGPDTQYF
TRBJ2-7	16	TRBV2	-	CASSLWDSPVGDEQYF
TRBJ1-3	14	TRBV5-4	-	CASSPGERGNTIYF
TRBJ2-3	16	TRBV11-2	-	CASRTWRGGSTDTQYF
TRBJ1-6	13	TRBV19	-	CASSGGEYSPLHF
TRBJ2-2	18	TRBV4-3	-	CASSLELAGGLFTGELFF
TRBJ1-4	12	TRBV7-9	-	CSSSRDSEKLFF
TRBJ2-2	15	TRBV10-1	-	CASGGRGRGTGELFF
TRBJ2-1	13	TRBV30	-	CAWSAHEGLEQFF
TRBJ2-1	14	TRBV7-9	-	CASSLAGGKDEQFF
TRBJ1-3	15	TRBV7-8	-	CASSPNTNSGNTIYF
TRBJ1-5	13	TRBV11-3	-	CASSLAPYQPQHF
TRBJ2-4	13	TRBV11-2	-	CASSSPGGNIQYF
TRBJ2-3	15	TRBV7-8	-	CASSLAWSSGDTQYF
TRBJ2-7	13	TRBV7-2	-	CASSEPMRDEQYF